Listed below are T cell receptor beta chains from one sample, sequenced in a study of HIV-infected patients and healthy controls. TCRdb reprocessed the 5' RACE reads with MiXCR, giving one entry per CDR3 protein. This table has around 58,000 distinct CDR3 sequences, 15% to 20% appearing once. Source material: CD4+ T cells from blood. The source is a human donor in good health. Each CDR3 is given with its conserved first and last residue. A D gene is named only where the DNA matches it firmly. Clone sizes are given selectively: once, few, many, or a class where the clone is expanded.

v_call: TRBV27; j_call: TRBJ2-3; d_call: .; clone_size: .; cdr3_aa: CASSSRDSFYYTQYF; cdr3_nt: TGTGCCAGCAGTTCCCGGGACTCCTTCTATTATACGCAGTATTTT
v_call: TRBV24-1; j_call: TRBJ1-2; d_call: TRBD1; clone_size: .; cdr3_aa: CATSDSGQGGYGYTF; cdr3_nt: TGTGCCACCAGTGATTCCGGACAGGGTGGCTATGGCTACACCTTC
v_call: TRBV19; j_call: TRBJ2-7; d_call: TRBD1; clone_size: few; cdr3_aa: CASSPPGQGQHEQYF; cdr3_nt: TGTGCCAGTAGTCCGCCGGGACAGGGTCAGCACGAGCAGTACTTC
v_call: TRBV24-1; j_call: TRBJ1-5; d_call: TRBD1; clone_size: many; cdr3_aa: CATSDPTGSGNQPQHF; cdr3_nt: TGTGCCACCAGTGACCCGACAGGGAGTGGCAATCAGCCCCAGCATTTT
v_call: TRBV10-2; j_call: TRBJ2-3; d_call: .; clone_size: .; cdr3_aa: CASTDWTDTQYF; cdr3_nt: TGCGCCAGCACCGACTGGACAGATACGCAGTATTTT
v_call: TRBV14; j_call: TRBJ2-7; d_call: .; clone_size: few; cdr3_aa: CASSRSSRGSEQYF; cdr3_nt: TGTGCCAGCAGCCGAAGCTCCAGGGGTTCCGAGCAGTACTTC
v_call: TRBV18; j_call: TRBJ1-1; d_call: TRBD1; clone_size: few; cdr3_aa: CASSPPRGQGAVSTEAFF; cdr3_nt: TGTGCCAGCTCACCCCCCCGCGGGCAGGGGGCTGTGAGCACTGAAGCTTTCTTT
v_call: TRBV24-1; j_call: TRBJ2-1; d_call: .; clone_size: .; cdr3_aa: CATSGFIGSGHNEQFF; cdr3_nt: TGTGCCACCAGTGGCTTTATCGGGAGCGGCCACAATGAGCAGTTCTTC
v_call: TRBV29-1; j_call: TRBJ2-5; d_call: .; clone_size: many; cdr3_aa: CSVEDGAKETQYF; cdr3_nt: TGCAGCGTTGAAGATGGGGCCAAAGAGACCCAGTACTTC
v_call: TRBV14; j_call: TRBJ2-5; d_call: TRBD1; clone_size: few; cdr3_aa: CASSRWDRRRETQYF; cdr3_nt: TGTGCCAGCAGCCGGTGGGACAGGAGGCGAGAGACCCAGTACTTC
v_call: TRBV19; j_call: TRBJ1-1; d_call: .; clone_size: .; cdr3_aa: CASSINTGGQKTTLAFF; cdr3_nt: TGTGCCAGTAGTATTAATACCGGGGGGCAGAAGACTACCCTAGCTTTCTTT
v_call: TRBV5-1; j_call: TRBJ2-5; d_call: .; clone_size: few; cdr3_aa: CASSLVGPQETQYF; cdr3_nt: TGCGCCAGCAGCTTGGTAGGGCCCCAAGAGACCCAGTACTTC
v_call: TRBV4-1; j_call: TRBJ1-6; d_call: TRBD1; clone_size: .; cdr3_aa: CASSQTRQGAGDNSPLHF; cdr3_nt: TGCGCCAGCAGCCAAACGAGACAGGGGGCGGGGGATAATTCACCCCTCCACTTT
v_call: TRBV4-3; j_call: TRBJ2-7; d_call: TRBD2; clone_size: few; cdr3_aa: CASSPGSGGFYEQYF; cdr3_nt: TGCGCCAGCAGCCCGGGGAGCGGGGGCTTCTACGAGCAGTACTTC
v_call: TRBV20-1; j_call: TRBJ1-2; d_call: .; clone_size: .; cdr3_aa: CSAILNYGYTF; cdr3_nt: TGCAGTGCTATTCTTAACTATGGCTACACCTTC
v_call: TRBV19; j_call: TRBJ2-7; d_call: .; clone_size: .; cdr3_aa: CASSTGVSYEQYF; cdr3_nt: TGTGCCAGTAGTACTGGAGTTAGCTACGAGCAGTACTTC
v_call: TRBV20-1; j_call: TRBJ1-4; d_call: TRBD1; clone_size: .; cdr3_aa: CSASYGQGKLFF; cdr3_nt: TGCAGTGCTAGCTACGGACAGGGTAAACTGTTTTTT
v_call: TRBV18; j_call: TRBJ2-2; d_call: .; clone_size: .; cdr3_aa: CASSPQNTGELFF; cdr3_nt: TGTGCCAGCTCACCACAGAACACCGGGGAGCTGTTTTTT
v_call: TRBV5-5; j_call: TRBJ1-5; d_call: TRBD1; clone_size: once; cdr3_aa: CASSRTGGPNQPQHF; cdr3_nt: TGTGCCAGCAGTCGAACAGGGGGCCCCAATCAGCCCCAGCATTTT
v_call: TRBV5-5; j_call: TRBJ1-5; d_call: .; clone_size: .; cdr3_aa: CASSLVFVDNQPQHF; cdr3_nt: TGTGCCAGCAGCTTGGTTTTTGTTGACAATCAGCCCCAGCATTTT
v_call: TRBV12-3/TRBV12-4; j_call: TRBJ1-1; d_call: .; clone_size: few; cdr3_aa: CASRPGTSNTEAFF; cdr3_nt: TGTGCCAGCAGACCCGGGACATCTAACACTGAAGCTTTCTTT
v_call: TRBV11-3; j_call: TRBJ1-5; d_call: .; clone_size: many; cdr3_aa: CASSLMSNQPQHF; cdr3_nt: TGTGCCAGCAGCTTAATGTCCAATCAGCCCCAGCATTTT
v_call: TRBV5-4; j_call: TRBJ2-3; d_call: .; clone_size: many; cdr3_aa: CASSLLTASTDTQYF; cdr3_nt: TGTGCCAGCAGCTTGCTCACGGCTAGCACAGATACGCAGTATTTT
v_call: TRBV19; j_call: TRBJ1-2; d_call: TRBD1; clone_size: .; cdr3_aa: CASSTDRGGYTF; cdr3_nt: TGTGCCAGTAGTACCGACAGGGGCGGCTACACCTTC
v_call: TRBV7-9; j_call: TRBJ2-5; d_call: TRBD2; clone_size: many; cdr3_aa: CASSFVVGLAGLFQETQYF; cdr3_nt: TGTGCCAGCAGCTTCGTCGTCGGACTAGCGGGCCTCTTCCAAGAGACCCAGTACTTC
v_call: TRBV13; j_call: TRBJ1-1; d_call: .; clone_size: few; cdr3_aa: CASSLGVPSGGLNTEAFF; cdr3_nt: TGTGCCAGCAGCTTAGGGGTCCCCTCGGGGGGACTGAACACTGAAGCTTTCTTT
v_call: TRBV7-2; j_call: TRBJ1-3; d_call: .; clone_size: .; cdr3_aa: CASSPAPRLAGNTIYF; cdr3_nt: TGTGCCAGCAGCCCAGCCCCACGGCTTGCTGGAAACACCATATATTTT
v_call: TRBV6-5; j_call: TRBJ1-4; d_call: .; clone_size: few; cdr3_aa: CASSYSTREKLFF; cdr3_nt: TGTGCCAGCAGTTACTCGACCCGCGAAAAACTGTTTTTT
v_call: TRBV9; j_call: TRBJ1-3; d_call: .; clone_size: .; cdr3_aa: CASSVESRGTIYF; cdr3_nt: TGTGCCAGCAGCGTAGAGTCCAGAGGCACCATATATTTT
v_call: TRBV20-1; j_call: TRBJ2-7; d_call: TRBD2; clone_size: .; cdr3_aa: CSAIPALAGYEQYF; cdr3_nt: TGCAGTGCTATCCCGGCACTAGCGGGCTACGAGCAGTACTTC
v_call: TRBV7-9; j_call: TRBJ1-1; d_call: .; clone_size: .; cdr3_aa: CASRRDGEAFF; cdr3_nt: TGTGCCAGCAGGCGAGACGGTGAAGCTTTCTTT
v_call: TRBV6-5; j_call: TRBJ1-2; d_call: .; clone_size: once; cdr3_aa: CASTPVEGRGNYGYTF; cdr3_nt: TGTGCCAGCACCCCCGTGGAAGGCCGGGGGAACTATGGCTACACCTTC
v_call: TRBV29-1; j_call: TRBJ1-1; d_call: TRBD1; clone_size: .; cdr3_aa: CSVEYGQGSEAFF; cdr3_nt: TGCAGCGTTGAATACGGACAGGGGTCTGAAGCTTTCTTT
v_call: TRBV12-3/TRBV12-4; j_call: TRBJ1-1; d_call: .; clone_size: many; cdr3_aa: CASTLWGSRAYGEAFF; cdr3_nt: TGTGCCAGCACTCTTTGGGGAAGCAGGGCTTACGGTGAAGCTTTCTTT
v_call: TRBV12-3/TRBV12-4; j_call: TRBJ2-1; d_call: .; clone_size: few; cdr3_aa: CASSEGRNEQFF; cdr3_nt: TGTGCCAGCAGTGAGGGACGGAATGAGCAGTTCTTC
v_call: TRBV20-1; j_call: TRBJ1-4; d_call: .; clone_size: many; cdr3_aa: CSAKNRRTNEKLFF; cdr3_nt: TGCAGTGCAAAGAACCGGAGGACTAATGAAAAACTGTTTTTT
v_call: TRBV6-2/TRBV6-3; j_call: TRBJ1-5; d_call: .; clone_size: few; cdr3_aa: CASTPGGRHQPQHF; cdr3_nt: TGTGCCAGCACTCCGGGGGGCAGGCATCAGCCCCAGCATTTT